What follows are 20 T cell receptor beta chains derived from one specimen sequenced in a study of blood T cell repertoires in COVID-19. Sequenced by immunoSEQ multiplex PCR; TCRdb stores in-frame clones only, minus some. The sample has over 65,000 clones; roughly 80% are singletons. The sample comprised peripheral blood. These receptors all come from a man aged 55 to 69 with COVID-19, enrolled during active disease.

The CDR3 nucleotides read TGCGCCAGCAGGTGGACAGGGGGCCGCGAGCAGTACTTC. This codes for CASRWTGGREQYF. The rearrangement links TRBV5-1 to TRBJ2-7; 11 bases are shared with TRBD1. This CDR3 spans 13 amino acids. V lost 5 bases, J lost 6 bases, and 4 bases stayed unmatched. Germline lookup yields CDR1 SGHRS and CDR2 YFSETQ.

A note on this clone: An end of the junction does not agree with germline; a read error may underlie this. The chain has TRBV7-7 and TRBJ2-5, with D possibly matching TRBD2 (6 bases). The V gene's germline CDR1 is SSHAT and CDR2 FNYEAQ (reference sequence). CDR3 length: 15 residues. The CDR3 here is CASSLSGGTVETQYF. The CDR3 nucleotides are TGTGCTAGCAGCTTATCCGGGGGAACGGTTGAGACCCAGTACTTC.

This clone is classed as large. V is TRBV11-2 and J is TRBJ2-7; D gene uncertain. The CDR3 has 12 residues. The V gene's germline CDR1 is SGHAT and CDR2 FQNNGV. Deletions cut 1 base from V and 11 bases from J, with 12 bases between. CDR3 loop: CASSLGGPEEYF. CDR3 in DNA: TGTGCCAGCAGCTTAGGAGGTCCTGAGGAGTACTTC.

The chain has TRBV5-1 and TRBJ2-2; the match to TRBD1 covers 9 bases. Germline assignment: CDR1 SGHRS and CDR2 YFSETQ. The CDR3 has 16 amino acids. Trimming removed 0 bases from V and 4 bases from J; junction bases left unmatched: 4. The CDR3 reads CASSLAGGQGTGELFF. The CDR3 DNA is TGCGCCAGCAGCTTGGCCGGGGGACAGGGCACCGGGGAGCTGTTTTTT.

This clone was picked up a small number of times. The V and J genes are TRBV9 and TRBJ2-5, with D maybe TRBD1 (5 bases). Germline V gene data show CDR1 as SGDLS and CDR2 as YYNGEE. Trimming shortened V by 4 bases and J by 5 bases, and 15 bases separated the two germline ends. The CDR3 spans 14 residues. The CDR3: CASSLSSGPETQYF. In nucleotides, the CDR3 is TGTGCCAGCAGCCTGTCTTCAGGGCCCGAGACCCAGTACTTC.

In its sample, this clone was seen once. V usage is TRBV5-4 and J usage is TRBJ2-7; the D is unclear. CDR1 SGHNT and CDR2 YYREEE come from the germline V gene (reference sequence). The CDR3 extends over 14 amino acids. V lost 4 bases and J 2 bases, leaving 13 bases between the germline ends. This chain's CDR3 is CASSPRELTYEQYF. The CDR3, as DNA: TGTGCCAGCAGCCCTAGAGAGCTGACCTACGAGCAGTACTTC.

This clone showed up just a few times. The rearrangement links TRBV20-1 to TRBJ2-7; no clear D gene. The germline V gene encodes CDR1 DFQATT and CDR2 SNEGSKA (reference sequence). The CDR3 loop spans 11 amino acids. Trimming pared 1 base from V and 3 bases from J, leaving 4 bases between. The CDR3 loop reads CSARGDYEQYF. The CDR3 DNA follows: TGCAGTGCTAGAGGAGACTACGAGCAGTACTTC.

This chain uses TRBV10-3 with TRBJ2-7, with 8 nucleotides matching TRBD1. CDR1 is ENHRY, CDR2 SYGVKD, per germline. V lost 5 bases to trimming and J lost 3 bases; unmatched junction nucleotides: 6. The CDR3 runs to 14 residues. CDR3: CAISTGGELYEQYF. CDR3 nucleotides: TGTGCCATCAGTACAGGGGGAGAACTCTACGAGCAGTACTTC.

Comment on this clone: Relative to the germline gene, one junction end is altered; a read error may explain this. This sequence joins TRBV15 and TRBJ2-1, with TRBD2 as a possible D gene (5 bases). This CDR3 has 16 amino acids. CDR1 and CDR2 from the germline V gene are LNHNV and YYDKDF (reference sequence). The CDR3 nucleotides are TGTGCCACCAGTAGAGAACGTCCGGGATCCTACAATGAGCAGTTCTTC. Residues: CATSRERPGSYNEQFF.

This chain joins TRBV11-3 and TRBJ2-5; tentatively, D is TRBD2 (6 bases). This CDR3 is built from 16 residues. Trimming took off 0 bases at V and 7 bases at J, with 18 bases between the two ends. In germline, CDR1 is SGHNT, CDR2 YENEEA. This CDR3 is CASSLDHGSRRGTQYF. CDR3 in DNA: TGTGCCAGCAGCTTAGATCACGGGAGTCGACGGGGGACCCAGTACTTC.

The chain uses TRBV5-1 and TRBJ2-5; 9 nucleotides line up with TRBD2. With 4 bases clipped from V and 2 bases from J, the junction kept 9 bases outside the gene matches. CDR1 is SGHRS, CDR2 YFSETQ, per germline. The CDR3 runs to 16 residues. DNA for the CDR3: TGCGCCAGCAGCCGCAGCCAGCGGGGGGAACAAGAGACCCAGTACTTC. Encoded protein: CASSRSQRGEQETQYF.

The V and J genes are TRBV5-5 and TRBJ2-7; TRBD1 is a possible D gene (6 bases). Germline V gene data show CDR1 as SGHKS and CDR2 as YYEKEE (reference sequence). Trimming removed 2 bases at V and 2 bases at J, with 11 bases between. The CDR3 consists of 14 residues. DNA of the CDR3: TGTGCCAGCAGCTTCCAGGGGTTTACCTACGAGCAGTACTTC. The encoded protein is CASSFQGFTYEQYF. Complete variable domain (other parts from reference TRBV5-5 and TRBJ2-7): DAGVTQSPTHLIKTRGQQVTLRCSPISGHKSVSWYQQVLGQGPQFIFQYYEKEERGRGNFPDRFSARQFPNYSSELNVNALLLGDSALYLCASSFQGFTYEQYFGPGTRLTVT.

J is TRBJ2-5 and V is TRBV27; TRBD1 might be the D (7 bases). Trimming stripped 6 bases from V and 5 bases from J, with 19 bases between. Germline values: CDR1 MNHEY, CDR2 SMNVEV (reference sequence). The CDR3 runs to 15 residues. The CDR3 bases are TGTGCCAGCAGGAGGGGAACAGGGGACTGGGAGACCCAGTACTTC. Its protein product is CASRRGTGDWETQYF.

CDR3 nucleotide sequence: TGTGCCAGCAGGCCGCACCGGGACAGCAATGAAAAACTGTTTTTT. Amino acids: CASRPHRDSNEKLFF. This chain uses TRBV27 with TRBJ1-4, with 7 positions matching TRBD1. The CDR3 has 15 residues. The germline V gene encodes CDR1 MNHEY and CDR2 SMNVEV (reference sequence). The V segment lost 6 bases and the J segment 5 bases; nucleotides outside the gene matches: 9. Full variable domain (remainder filled in from reference TRBV27 and TRBJ1-4): EAQVTQNPRYLITVTGKKLTVTCSQNMNHEYMSWYRQDPGLGLRQIYYSMNVEVTDKGDVPEGYKVSRKEKRNFPLILESPSPNQTSLYFCASRPHRDSNEKLFFGSGTQLSVL.

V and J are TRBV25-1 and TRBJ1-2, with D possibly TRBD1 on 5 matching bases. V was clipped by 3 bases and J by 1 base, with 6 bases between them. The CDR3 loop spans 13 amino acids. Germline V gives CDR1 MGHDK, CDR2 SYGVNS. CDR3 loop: CASSEGGNYGYTF. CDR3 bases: TGTGCCAGCAGTGAGGGGGGTAACTATGGCTACACCTTC.

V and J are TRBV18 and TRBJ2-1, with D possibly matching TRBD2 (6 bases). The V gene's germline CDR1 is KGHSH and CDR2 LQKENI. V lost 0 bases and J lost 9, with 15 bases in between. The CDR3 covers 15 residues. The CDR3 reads CASSPPMGLRGEQFF. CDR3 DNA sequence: TGTGCCAGCTCACCACCGATGGGACTTAGGGGTGAGCAGTTCTTC. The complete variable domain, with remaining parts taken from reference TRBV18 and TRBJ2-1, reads NAGVMQNPRHLVRRRGQEARLRCSPMKGHSHVYWYRQLPEEGLKFMVYLQKENIIDESGMPKERFSAEFPKEGPSILRIQQVVRGDSAAYFCASSPPMGLRGEQFFGPGTRLTVL.

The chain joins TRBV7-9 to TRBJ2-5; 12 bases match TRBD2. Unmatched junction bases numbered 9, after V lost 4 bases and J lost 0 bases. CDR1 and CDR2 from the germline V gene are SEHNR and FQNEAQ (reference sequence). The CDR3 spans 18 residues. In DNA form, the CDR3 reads TGTGCCAGCAGCTATTCCGGACTAGCGGGGCGTTACCAAGAGACCCAGTACTTC. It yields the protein CASSYSGLAGRYQETQYF.

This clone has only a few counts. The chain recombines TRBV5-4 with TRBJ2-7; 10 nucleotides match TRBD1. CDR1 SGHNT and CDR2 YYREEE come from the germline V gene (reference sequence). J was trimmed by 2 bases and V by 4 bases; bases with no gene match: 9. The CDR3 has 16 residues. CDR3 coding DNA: TGTGCCAGCAGCGATACTGGGGGACAGGGGACCTACGAGCAGTACTTC. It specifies CASSDTGGQGTYEQYF. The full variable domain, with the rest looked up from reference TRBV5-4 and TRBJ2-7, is ETGVTQSPTHLIKTRGQQVTLRCSSQSGHNTVSWYQQALGQGPQFIFQYYREEENGRGNFPPRFSGLQFPNYSSELNVNALELDDSALYLCASSDTGGQGTYEQYFGPGTRLTVT.

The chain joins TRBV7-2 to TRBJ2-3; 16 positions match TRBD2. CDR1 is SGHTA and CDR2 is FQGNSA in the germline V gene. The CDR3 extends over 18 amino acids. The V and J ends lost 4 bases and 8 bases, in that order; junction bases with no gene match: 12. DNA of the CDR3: TGTGCCAGCAGCTCAGTCTCGGGACTAGCGGGGGGGCAAGGTACGCAGTATTTT. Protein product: CASSSVSGLAGGQGTQYF.

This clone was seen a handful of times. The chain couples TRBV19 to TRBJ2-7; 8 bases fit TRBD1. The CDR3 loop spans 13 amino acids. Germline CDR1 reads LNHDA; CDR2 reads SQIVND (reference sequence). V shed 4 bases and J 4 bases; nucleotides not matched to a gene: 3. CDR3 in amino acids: CASSSQGAYEQYF. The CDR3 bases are TGTGCCAGTAGTAGTCAGGGGGCTTACGAGCAGTACTTC.